Below are 26 T cell receptor beta chains sequenced from a single sample in a study of early T cells in non-severe SARS-CoV-2 infection. A single record per CDR3 protein comes from TCRdb applying MiXCR to the 5' RACE reads. Here the sample spans over 50,000 distinct CDR3 sequences, approximately 8.4% being singletons. Sequencing used whole blood. These receptors were obtained from an adult who was a healthcare worker with PCR-confirmed SARS-CoV-2 infection or an uninfected control (not recorded which).

This clonotype was observed a few times. This chain connects TRBV6-5 to TRBJ1-6; D possibly corresponds to TRBD1 (6 bases). The CDR3 totals 16 residues. CDR1 is MNHEY, CDR2 SVGAGI, per germline. V gave up 0 bases and J gave up 9 bases, with 15 bases separating them. The CDR3 region is CASSYSGGAQSSPLHF. CDR3 DNA: TGTGCCAGCAGTTACTCGGGGGGCGCGCAGAGTTCACCCCTCCACTTT.

This clonotype was recorded many times. The rearrangement uses TRBV7-3 and TRBJ2-2; TRBD2 aligns across 8 bases. Germline V CDR1 and CDR2: SGHTA, FQGTGA. CDR3 size: 14 residues. With V trimmed by 8 bases and J by 6 bases, 8 bases remained unmatched. This CDR3 is CASSTIAGSGELFF. The CDR3 region has the DNA TGTGCCAGCTCCACAATAGCGGGATCCGGGGAGCTGTTTTTT.

The genes are TRBV27 and TRBJ2-3; 9 nucleotides line up with TRBD2. The CDR3 is made up of 15 amino acids. The V gene's germline CDR1 is MNHEY and CDR2 SMNVEV (reference sequence). The junction had 10 bases not matched to a gene; V was cut back by 6 bases and J by 6 bases. CDR3: CASSRPLAGTDTQYF. The CDR3 DNA sequence: TGTGCCAGCAGCAGGCCTCTAGCGGGAACGGATACGCAGTATTTT.

CDR3 in DNA: TGTGCCAGCAGTTCCCCCCGGGACAGGGCGACAGATACGCAGTATTTT. The encoded protein is CASSSPRDRATDTQYF. The rearrangement links TRBV28 to TRBJ2-3; TRBD1 aligns across 9 bases. CDR3 length equals 16 residues. Germline CDR1 reads MDHEN; CDR2 reads SYDVKM. Trimming cost V 4 bases and J 3 bases; bases outside gene matches: 8.

On this clonotype itself: A single base separates this from a much larger clone, so it may be a read error. This chain joins TRBV7-9 and TRBJ2-1, with 9 nucleotides matching TRBD1. The CDR3 totals 18 residues. Germline CDR1 and CDR2: SEHNR and FQNEAQ (reference sequence). CDR3 DNA: TGTGCCAGCAGCTTAGCCGGACAGGGGCCGAGCTCCTACTATGAGCAGTTCTTC. It specifies CASSLAGQGPSSYYEQFF.

This chain links TRBV2 with TRBJ2-3; D unclear. This CDR3 region has 11 residues. Trimming removed 4 bases from V and 6 bases from J, with 5 bases in between. The germline gives CDR1 SNHLY, CDR2 FYNNEI. The CDR3 DNA sequence: TGTGCCAGCAGTGGCGCGGATACGCAGTATTTT. Translated: CASSGADTQYF.

The sample holds many counts of this clonotype. The chain combines TRBV20-1 with TRBJ2-3; D tentatively fits TRBD1 or TRBD2 (5 bases each). The CDR3 extends over 16 amino acids. Trimming cost V 2 bases and J 0 bases, with 15 bases left between them. Germline CDR1 and CDR2: DFQATT and SNEGSKA (reference sequence). The CDR3: CSARSEGTSSTDTQYF. The CDR3 DNA reads TGCAGTGCTAGATCTGAAGGGACGAGTAGCACAGATACGCAGTATTTT.

The CDR3 sequence: CASRPADRAYNSPLHF. CDR3 DNA sequence: TGTGCCAGCCGCCCCGCGGACAGGGCCTATAATTCACCCCTCCACTTT. The genes are TRBV27 and TRBJ1-6, with 8 positions matching TRBD1. The trim removed 8 bases at V and 2 bases at J, leaving 8 bases unmatched. This CDR3 contains 16 residues. In germline, CDR1 is MNHEY, CDR2 SMNVEV (reference sequence).

This clonotype was recorded a few times. The V call is TRBV4-2, the J call TRBJ2-1; TRBD2 matches at 9 bases. CDR1 is LGHNA and CDR2 is YNFKEQ in the germline V gene. Trimming at V came to 1 base and at J to 5 bases, leaving 6 bases not matched to a gene. The CDR3 is 16 amino acids. CDR3 DNA sequence: TGTGCCAGCAGCCAAGGGAGCGGACTAGCGCACAATGAGCAGTTCTTC. Residues: CASSQGSGLAHNEQFF.

The sample holds a few counts of this clonotype. This rearrangement joins TRBV9 to TRBJ2-1; no firm D call. V was clipped by 3 bases and J by 0 bases, with 13 bases between them. Germline CDR1 and CDR2: SGDLS and YYNGEE. The CDR3 has 16 amino acids. CDR3 region: CASSAGPISSYNEQFF. In nucleotides, the CDR3 is TGTGCCAGCAGCGCCGGACCGATCAGCTCCTACAATGAGCAGTTCTTC.

This sequence joins TRBV10-1 and TRBJ2-7; D unclear. CDR1 is WNHNN, CDR2 SYGVQD, per germline (reference sequence). The CDR3 contains 12 residues. Trimming shortened V by 6 bases and J by 4 bases, and 10 bases separated the two germline ends. The CDR3 here is CASRRNLYEQYF. CDR3 bases: TGCGCCAGCAGACGTAATTTATACGAGCAGTACTTC.

The chain links TRBV5-1 to TRBJ2-1; D is undetermined. Germline V gene data show CDR1 as SGHRS and CDR2 as YFSETQ. CDR3 size: 14 residues. Between the trimmed V and J ends, which lost 2 bases and 2 bases, there was a span of 8 bases. The CDR3, as DNA: TGCGCCAGCAGCTTTACTACCCCCTACAATGAGCAGTTCTTC. It translates to CASSFTTPYNEQFF. Looking up the rest from reference TRBV5-1 and TRBJ2-1 gives the full variable domain: KAGVTQTPRYLIKTRGQQVTLSCSPISGHRSVSWYQQTPGQGLQFLFEYFSETQRNKGNFPGRFSGRQFSNSRSEMNVSTLELGDSALYLCASSFTTPYNEQFFGPGTRLTVL.

The chain joins TRBV6-6 to TRBJ2-5, with a tentative D call TRBD2 (5 bases). Germline V gene data show CDR1 as MNHNY and CDR2 as SVGAGI (reference sequence). The length of the CDR3 is 16 residues. Trimming stripped 5 bases from V and 1 base from J, with 17 bases between. This CDR3 reads CASSTGFTSVQETQYF. CDR3 DNA: TGTGCCAGCAGTACGGGGTTCACTAGTGTCCAAGAGACCCAGTACTTC.

This clonotype came up many times. This chain joins TRBV6-4 and TRBJ2-3, with D tentatively TRBD1 (5 bases). This CDR3 has 13 residues. V shed 3 bases and J shed 2 bases, with 6 bases lying between them. Germline loops: CDR1 MRHNA, CDR2 SNTAGT. Here the CDR3 DNA reads TGTGCCAGCAGTGAGGGGCACACAGATACGCAGTATTTT. Translating it yields CASSEGHTDTQYF.

This clonotype occurred many times. V is TRBV29-1 and J is TRBJ2-5, with D tentatively TRBD2 (5 bases). Germline V gene data show CDR1 as SQVTM and CDR2 as ANQGSEA. The CDR3 spans 20 residues. With 1 base removed from V and 3 bases from J, the gap between germline ends came to 30 bases. This CDR3 is CSVEALVRVRRGIKEETQYF. In DNA form, the CDR3 reads TGCAGCGTTGAAGCCCTGGTGAGGGTAAGGCGTGGAATTAAGGAAGAGACCCAGTACTTC. Variable domain in full (rest from reference TRBV29-1 and TRBJ2-5): SAVISQKPSRDICQRGTSLTIQCQVDSQVTMMFWYRQQPGQSLTLIATANQGSEATYESGFVIDKFPISRPNLTFSTLTVSNMSPEDSSIYLCSVEALVRVRRGIKEETQYFGPGTRLLVL.

This clonotype was counted ten times or more. V usage is TRBV20-1 and J usage is TRBJ1-1, with D hard to call. The V gene lost 1 base and the J gene lost 0 bases, with 6 bases spanning the gap. CDR1 is DFQATT, CDR2 SNEGSKA, per germline (reference sequence). The CDR3 has 13 residues. DNA for the CDR3: TGCAGTGCTAGAGGTGAGCTGAACACTGAAGCTTTCTTT. It yields the protein CSARGELNTEAFF.

The chain links TRBV20-1 to TRBJ2-5; TRBD2 aligns across 9 bases. The germline V gene encodes CDR1 DFQATT and CDR2 SNEGSKA (reference sequence). The CDR3 is 15 residues long. J was trimmed by 1 base and V by 0 bases; bases with no gene match: 3. Here the CDR3 reads CSARDRTSAQETQYF. The CDR3 DNA sequence: TGCAGTGCTAGAGATAGGACTAGCGCCCAAGAGACCCAGTACTTC.

The chain uses TRBV20-1 and TRBJ1-1, with D perhaps matching TRBD1 (5 bases). The germline CDR1 and CDR2 sequences are DFQATT and SNEGSKA (reference sequence). The CDR3 sequence is 13 residues long. The germline V and J ends were trimmed by 6 bases and 0 bases, with 11 bases remaining between them. CDR3 residues: CSALRQMNTEAFF. The CDR3 DNA reads TGCAGTGCCCTCCGACAGATGAACACTGAAGCTTTCTTT.

V and J are TRBV27 and TRBJ2-1, with D uncertain. The ends were cut back, 8 bases at V and 0 bases at J, with 11 bases in the middle. In germline, CDR1 is MNHEY, CDR2 SMNVEV (reference sequence). The CDR3 contains 14 residues. CDR3 residues: CASRDPSSYNEQFF. CDR3 nucleotide sequence: TGTGCCAGCCGAGATCCGAGCTCCTACAATGAGCAGTTCTTC.

This clonotype was observed a handful of times. The CDR3 sequence: CANPGLKGEQFF. CDR3 in DNA: TGTGCCAACCCGGGACTAAAGGGTGAGCAGTTCTTC. The chain is built from TRBV2 and TRBJ2-1; 7 positions agree with TRBD2. The CDR3 loop spans 12 amino acids. V dropped 10 bases and J dropped 9; count of bases not matched to a gene: 9. Germline V gene lookup returns CDR1 SNHLY and CDR2 FYNNEI.

This clonotype came up a few times. J is TRBJ2-3 and V is TRBV20-1; TRBD2 matches 9 bases. The CDR3 consists of 14 residues. Germline CDR1 is DFQATT and CDR2 is SNEGSKA (reference sequence). V shed 0 bases, J shed 6 bases, and the junction held 4 bases outside the gene matches. The CDR3 protein is CSARETSGPDTQYF. Written as DNA, the CDR3 is TGCAGTGCTAGAGAGACTAGCGGCCCCGATACGCAGTATTTT.

The chain joins TRBV5-1 to TRBJ2-3; D is undetermined. The CDR3 runs 15 residues. The ends were cut back, 4 bases at V and 1 base at J, with 13 bases in the middle. Germline V gene sequence: CDR1 SGHRS, CDR2 YFSETQ. CDR3 loop: CASSPRITRTDTQYF. The DNA for the CDR3 is TGCGCCAGCAGCCCACGGATCACTCGCACAGATACGCAGTATTTT.

A few counts support this clonotype. The rearrangement links TRBV7-2 to TRBJ2-3; 7 nucleotides align to TRBD1. V shed 3 bases and J 6 bases; nucleotides not matched to a gene: 3. This CDR3 is 13 amino acids long. The germline gives CDR1 SGHTA, CDR2 FQGNSA. The CDR3 DNA reads as TGTGCCAGCAGCTTCAAGGGGGCGGATACGCAGTATTTT. Its translation is CASSFKGADTQYF.

This clonotype has a handful of counts. The genes are TRBV10-3 and TRBJ1-4, with unresolved D. The CDR3 is 16 residues long. V dropped 0 bases and J dropped 5 bases, with 13 bases sitting between them. The germline V gene has CDR1 ENHRY and CDR2 SYGVKD. In nucleotides, the CDR3 is TGTGCCATCAGTGAGTCAATTTCACAGCTAAATGAAAAACTGTTTTTT. Protein: CAISESISQLNEKLFF.

This clonotype was counted at least ten times. The chain has TRBV2 and TRBJ2-3; 10 positions agree with TRBD2. Losses at the gene ends were 5 bases for V and 4 bases for J; bases not matched to a gene: 3. CDR3 length: 14 amino acids. Germline-derived CDR1 and CDR2 are SNHLY and FYNNEI. The CDR3 sequence: CASSSGGAPDTQYF. For the CDR3, the DNA is TGTGCCAGCAGTAGCGGGGGGGCCCCAGATACGCAGTATTTT.

Only a few counts were recorded for this clonotype. The chain is built from TRBV20-1 and TRBJ1-2; D gene uncertain. This CDR3 comprises 12 residues. Between the trimmed V and J ends, which lost 1 base and 3 bases, there was a span of 6 bases. Germline V gives CDR1 DFQATT, CDR2 SNEGSKA (reference sequence). The CDR3 coding sequence is TGCAGTGCTAGAGGTGCTCACTATGGCTACACCTTC. It translates to CSARGAHYGYTF.